A single sample is the source of the 25 T cell receptor beta chains below, sequenced in a study of control samples from healthy donors and cancer patients. TCRdb's copy holds only in-frame clones and misses some; the assay was immunoSEQ multiplex PCR. The sample has approximately 170,000 clones, 91% seen once. The sequenced sample was blood. The receptor source for this set is a woman aged 30 to 39 in good health.

V gene TRBV6-6 combines with J gene TRBJ1-5; tentatively, D is TRBD1 (5 bases). The CDR3 contains 13 residues. The germline CDR1 and CDR2 sequences are MNHNY and SVGAGI (reference sequence). V gave up 2 bases and J gave up 7 bases, with 9 bases separating them. CDR3 sequence: CASSYGREQPQHF. The CDR3 DNA reads as TGTGCCAGCAGTTACGGCAGGGAACAGCCCCAGCATTTT.

The rearrangement links TRBV27 to TRBJ2-1; 9 bases line up with TRBD2. CDR1 is MNHEY and CDR2 is SMNVEV in the germline V gene (reference sequence). The trim removed 0 bases at V and 7 bases at J, leaving 7 bases unmatched. The CDR3 contains 16 residues. CDR3 nucleotides: TGTGCCAGCAGTTTATCGATCAGCGGGGGGTTGAATGAGCAGTTCTTC. This gives the protein CASSLSISGGLNEQFF.

The chain employs TRBV7-8 and TRBJ1-1, with a tentative D call TRBD1 (6 bases). Trimming took 0 bases from V and 1 from J, leaving 6 bases between them. Looked up from germline, CDR1 is SGHVS and CDR2 is FQNEAQ. This CDR3 has 14 amino acids. The CDR3 loop reads CASSLAGGNTEAFF. DNA of the CDR3: TGTGCCAGCAGCTTAGCAGGGGGGAACACTGAAGCTTTCTTT.

V usage is TRBV19 and J usage is TRBJ1-2, with D possibly being TRBD1 (5 bases). Germline-derived CDR1 and CDR2 are LNHDA and SQIVND (reference sequence). Trimming shortened V by 1 base and J by 6 bases, and 12 bases separated the two germline ends. The CDR3 contains 14 residues. DNA for the CDR3: TGTGCCAGTAGTATAGTGGAGGGGAGCGATGGCTACACCTTC. This gives the protein CASSIVEGSDGYTF.

This chain connects TRBV27 to TRBJ1-2; tentatively, D is TRBD1 (5 bases). The CDR3 extends over 13 amino acids. V lost 3 bases to trimming and J lost 8 bases, with 13 bases between them. Per the germline V gene, CDR1 is MNHEY and CDR2 is SMNVEV (reference sequence). The CDR3, as DNA: TGTGCCAGCAGTTTTCAGGGATCGGGGGGCTACACCTTC. Translated, it gives CASSFQGSGGYTF.

CDR3 nucleotides: TGCGCCAGCAGTGAGTCGATTTCGACAGGGGGTAACTATGGCTACACCTTC. Amino acids: CASSESISTGGNYGYTF. The gene calls are TRBV10-1 and TRBJ1-2, with TRBD1 identical over 9 bases. CDR1 and CDR2 (germline): WNHNN, SYGVQD (reference sequence). The CDR3 loop spans 17 amino acids. The junction had 6 bases not matched to a gene; V was cut back by 0 bases and J by 1 base.

This clone was seen a few times. This chain connects TRBV27 to TRBJ1-5, with no clear D. V lost 0 bases, J lost 0 bases, and 6 bases lay in between. The length of the CDR3 is 15 residues. Looked up from germline, CDR1 is MNHEY and CDR2 is SMNVEV (reference sequence). The CDR3 spells CASSLSLNSNQPQHF. Written as DNA, the CDR3 is TGTGCCAGCAGTTTATCGCTGAATAGCAATCAGCCCCAGCATTTT.

This clone was observed a single time. V gene TRBV5-5 combines with J gene TRBJ1-1; 8 bases are shared with TRBD1. J was trimmed by 2 bases and V by 2 bases; bases with no gene match: 2. The CDR3 spans 14 residues. CDR1 is SGHKS and CDR2 is YYEKEE in the germline V gene (reference sequence). The DNA of the CDR3 is TGTGCCAGCAGCTTACAGGGGGTAAACACTGAAGCTTTCTTT. This codes for CASSLQGVNTEAFF. Full variable domain (outside the CDR3, taken from reference TRBV5-5 and TRBJ1-1): DAGVTQSPTHLIKTRGQQVTLRCSPISGHKSVSWYQQVLGQGPQFIFQYYEKEERGRGNFPDRFSARQFPNYSSELNVNALLLGDSALYLCASSLQGVNTEAFFGQGTRLTVV.

As regards this clone: This sample includes further DNA sequences coding for the same CDR3. The chain employs TRBV7-2 and TRBJ2-5; D unresolved. From germline, CDR1 is SGHTA and CDR2 FQGNSA. CDR3 length equals 13 residues. Deletions cut 3 bases from V and 1 base from J, with 6 bases between. The CDR3 protein is CASSLTPQETQYF. The CDR3 nucleotides read TGTGCCAGCAGCTTGACCCCCCAAGAGACCCAGTACTTC.

The chain couples TRBV6-4 to TRBJ2-1, with 8 bases fitting TRBD2. Germline CDR1 reads MRHNA; CDR2 reads SNTAGT. The V gene end was trimmed by 0 bases and the J gene end by 16 bases; junction bases not matched to a gene: 11. The CDR3 sequence is 14 residues long. CDR3 bases: TGTGCCAGCAGTGACTCGTATACCGGGACTAGGCAATTCTTC. Protein sequence: CASSDSYTGTRQFF.

V is TRBV19 and J is TRBJ1-1, with D uncertain. This CDR3 is 13 amino acids long. Trimming stripped 5 bases from V and 1 base from J, with 8 bases between. Germline V lookup: CDR1 LNHDA, CDR2 SQIVND (reference sequence). The CDR3 protein is CASSRERNTEAFF. CDR3 DNA sequence: TGTGCCAGTAGTCGAGAGAGGAACACTGAAGCTTTCTTT. Based on the CDR3 plus reference TRBV19 and TRBJ1-1, the full variable domain is DGGITQSPKYLFRKEGQNVTLSCEQNLNHDAMYWYRQDPGQGLRLIYYSQIVNDFQKGDIAEGYSVSREKKESFPLTVTSAQKNPTAFYLCASSRERNTEAFFGQGTRLTVV.

The chain recombines TRBV29-1 with TRBJ2-3, with D possibly matching TRBD2 (5 bases). Germline V lookup: CDR1 SQVTM, CDR2 ANQGSEA. The CDR3 extends over 15 amino acids. V lost 0 bases to trimming and J lost 3 bases, with 13 bases between them. The CDR3 loop is CSVEEGVKRTDTQYF. The CDR3, as DNA: TGCAGCGTTGAAGAGGGAGTGAAGAGGACAGATACGCAGTATTTT.

The chain is built from TRBV11-2 and TRBJ2-7; 7 positions match TRBD1. Trimming cost V 5 bases and J 5 bases; bases outside gene matches: 3. The length of the CDR3 is 12 residues. Germline CDR1 reads SGHAT; CDR2 reads FQNNGV. The CDR3 coding sequence is TGTGCCAGCAGCCTAGGGGGCCACGAGCAGTACTTC. Its protein is CASSLGGHEQYF.

This rearrangement joins TRBV6-2 or TRBV6-3 to TRBJ1-5, with D unresolved. The CDR3 loop spans 13 amino acids. Germline lookup yields CDR1 MNHEY and CDR2 SVGEGT. V was shortened by 0 bases and J by 5 bases, with 5 bases between the two germline ends. CDR3 in DNA: TGTGCCAGCAGTTACTCTAGGGATCAGCCCCAGCATTTT. Encoded protein: CASSYSRDQPQHF.

The chain employs TRBV24-1 and TRBJ1-3; the match to TRBD1 covers 8 bases. The germline gives CDR1 KGHDR, CDR2 SFDVKD. The CDR3 consists of 16 residues. The J segment lost 0 bases and the V segment lost 4 bases, leaving 4 bases of the junction unmatched. DNA for the CDR3: TGTGCCACCAGTGAGGCCGGGACAGGCTCTGGAAACACCATATATTTT. It translates to CATSEAGTGSGNTIYF.

This rearrangement joins TRBV6-5 to TRBJ1-2; TRBD1 might be the D (6 bases). This CDR3 comprises 13 residues. The germline V gene encodes CDR1 MNHEY and CDR2 SVGAGI. Deletions cut 2 bases from V and 9 bases from J, with 13 bases between. The CDR3 reads CASSYVGGLRYTF. The CDR3 region has the DNA TGTGCCAGCAGTTACGTTGGGGGGCTCCGCTACACCTTC.

This chain uses TRBV7-3 with TRBJ2-2; 13 bases align to TRBD2. The CDR3 extends over 16 amino acids. Per germline, CDR1 SGHTA and CDR2 FQGTGA. V shed 5 bases, J shed 8 bases, and the junction held 8 bases outside the gene matches. The CDR3 DNA is TGTGCCAGCAGCCCCACTAGCGGGGGGGCTGTTGGGGAGCTGTTTTTT. Translation: CASSPTSGGAVGELFF.

V and J are TRBV5-1 and TRBJ2-2; 8 bases are a match to TRBD1. The V gene's germline CDR1 is SGHRS and CDR2 YFSETQ. The CDR3 consists of 12 residues. After removal of 6 bases from V and 14 bases from J, the junction contained 9 bases not matched to a gene. CDR3 DNA sequence: TGCGCCAGCACGGCAGGGGGCGGTGGACTGTTTTTT. Translation: CASTAGGGGLFF.

The V and J genes are TRBV2 and TRBJ1-1, with D maybe TRBD1 (6 bases). The germline V gene has CDR1 SNHLY and CDR2 FYNNEI. Trimming took 4 bases from V and 1 from J, leaving 7 bases between them. The CDR3 contains 13 residues. The CDR3 DNA reads TGTGCCAGCAGTGCAGGGGCGAACACTGAAGCTTTCTTT. This encodes CASSAGANTEAFF. The full variable domain, in which reference TRBV2 and TRBJ1-1 provide the parts outside the CDR3, is EPEVTQTPSHQVTQMGQEVILRCVPISNHLYFYWYRQILGQKVEFLVSFYNNEISEKSEIFDDQFSVERPDGSNFTLKIRSTKLEDSAMYFCASSAGANTEAFFGQGTRLTVV.

The chain links TRBV5-1 to TRBJ2-2; 12 nucleotides align to TRBD2. CDR1 is SGHRS and CDR2 is YFSETQ in the germline V gene. This CDR3 comprises 18 residues. The ends lost 0 bases at V and 4 bases at J; junction bases unmatched: 7. The CDR3 loop is CASSLALAGGLGTGELFF. Here the CDR3 DNA reads TGCGCCAGCAGCTTGGCCCTAGCGGGGGGGCTGGGCACCGGGGAGCTGTTTTTT.

The chain combines TRBV11-3 with TRBJ2-1; D uncertain. V gave up 0 bases and J gave up 4 bases, with 4 bases separating them. This CDR3 is built from 13 residues. Germline CDR1 SGHNT, CDR2 YENEEA. CDR3 sequence reads: CASSLEGYNEQFF. The DNA of the CDR3 is TGTGCCAGCAGCTTAGAGGGATACAATGAGCAGTTCTTC.

The V call is TRBV6-4, the J call TRBJ1-1; 9 bases line up with TRBD1. Germline CDR1 is MRHNA and CDR2 is SNTAGT. This CDR3 has 13 amino acids. After removal of 6 bases from V and 4 bases from J, the junction contained 3 bases not matched to a gene. The CDR3 is CASRLTGGTEAFF. DNA of the CDR3: TGTGCCAGCAGACTGACAGGGGGCACTGAAGCTTTCTTT.

The rearrangement uses TRBV6-1 and TRBJ1-4; perhaps TRBD1 as D (6 bases). Germline V gene data show CDR1 as MNHNS and CDR2 as SASEGT. CDR3 size: 14 residues. Trimming pared 1 base from V and 6 bases from J, leaving 9 bases between. This chain's CDR3 is CASSEGRGDEKLFF. The CDR3 nucleotides are TGTGCCAGCAGTGAAGGGAGGGGGGATGAAAAACTGTTTTTT.

The DNA of the CDR3 is TGTGCCAGCAGTTACCAGGGGGCGAGCAATCAGCCCCAGCATTTT. Amino acid sequence: CASSYQGASNQPQHF. V is TRBV6-2 or TRBV6-3 and J is TRBJ1-5; 8 nucleotides agree with TRBD1. The V and J ends lost 2 bases and 1 base, in that order; junction bases with no gene match: 1. CDR1 is MNHEY, CDR2 SVGEGT, per germline. CDR3 length: 15 amino acids.

J is TRBJ2-1 and V is TRBV27; 9 bases are a match to TRBD2. The V segment lost 2 bases and the J segment 10 bases; nucleotides outside the gene matches: 3. The germline V gene has CDR1 MNHEY and CDR2 SMNVEV (reference sequence). The CDR3 covers 13 residues. In nucleotides, the CDR3 is TGTGCCAGCAGTTTACTAGCGGGATGGGAGCAGTTCTTC. Amino acids: CASSLLAGWEQFF.